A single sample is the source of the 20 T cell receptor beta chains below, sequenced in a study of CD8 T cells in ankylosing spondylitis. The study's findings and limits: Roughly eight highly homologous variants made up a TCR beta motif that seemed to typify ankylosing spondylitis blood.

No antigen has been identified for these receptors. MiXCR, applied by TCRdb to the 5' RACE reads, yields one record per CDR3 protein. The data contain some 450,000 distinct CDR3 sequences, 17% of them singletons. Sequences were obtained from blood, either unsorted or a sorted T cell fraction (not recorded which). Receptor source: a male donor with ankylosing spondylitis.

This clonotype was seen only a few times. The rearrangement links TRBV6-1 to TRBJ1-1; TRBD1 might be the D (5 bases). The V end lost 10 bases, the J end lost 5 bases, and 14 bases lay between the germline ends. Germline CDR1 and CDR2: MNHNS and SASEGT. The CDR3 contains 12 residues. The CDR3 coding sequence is TGTGCCACCCAGGGAGTCTGGACTGAAGCTTTCTTT. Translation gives CATQGVWTEAFF.

This CDR3 is CASRPGTAYNEQFF. CDR3 coding DNA: TGTGCCAGCAGACCCGGGACAGCGTACAATGAGCAGTTCTTC. This chain connects TRBV12-3 or TRBV12-4 to TRBJ2-1, with 7 bases matching TRBD1. The CDR3 consists of 14 residues. Trimming removed 6 bases from V and 4 bases from J; junction bases left unmatched: 6.

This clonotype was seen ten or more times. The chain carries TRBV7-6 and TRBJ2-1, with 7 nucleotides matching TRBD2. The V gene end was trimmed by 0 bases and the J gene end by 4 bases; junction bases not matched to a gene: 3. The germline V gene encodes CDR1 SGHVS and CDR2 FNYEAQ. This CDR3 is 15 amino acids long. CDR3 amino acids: CASSLASGPYNEQFF. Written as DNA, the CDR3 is TGTGCCAGCAGCTTAGCTAGCGGGCCTTACAATGAGCAGTTCTTC.

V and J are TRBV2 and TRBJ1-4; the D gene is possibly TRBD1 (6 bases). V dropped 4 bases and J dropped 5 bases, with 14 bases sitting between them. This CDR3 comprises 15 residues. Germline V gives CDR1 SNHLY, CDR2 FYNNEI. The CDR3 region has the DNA TGTGCCAGCAGTGTCGAGACAGGAGAGAATGAAAAACTGTTTTTT. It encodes CASSVETGENEKLFF.

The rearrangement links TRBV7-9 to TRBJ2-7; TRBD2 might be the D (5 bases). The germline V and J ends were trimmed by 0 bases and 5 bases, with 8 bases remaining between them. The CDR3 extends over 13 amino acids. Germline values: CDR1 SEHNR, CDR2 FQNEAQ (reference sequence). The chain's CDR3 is CASSLAKRDEQYF. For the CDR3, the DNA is TGTGCCAGCAGCTTAGCTAAGAGGGACGAGCAGTACTTC.

As DNA, the CDR3 is TGTGCCAGCAGCCAATTGGGGGTCCACAATGAGCAGTTCTTC. Translating gives CASSQLGVHNEQFF. The chain combines TRBV3-1 with TRBJ2-1, with D tentatively TRBD1 or TRBD2 (5 bases each). The CDR3 consists of 14 residues. Trimming removed 2 bases at V and 5 bases at J, with 10 bases between. CDR1 LGHDT and CDR2 YNNKEL come from the germline V gene (reference sequence).

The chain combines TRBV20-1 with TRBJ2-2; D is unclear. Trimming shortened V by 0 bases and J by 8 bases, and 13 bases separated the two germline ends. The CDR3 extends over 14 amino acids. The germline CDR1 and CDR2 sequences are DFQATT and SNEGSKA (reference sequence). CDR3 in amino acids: CSARDIRISGELFF. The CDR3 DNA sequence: TGCAGTGCTAGAGATATCCGCATCTCAGGGGAGCTGTTTTTT.

The CDR3 sequence: CASSLGGAFGNTIYF. Here the CDR3 DNA reads TGTGCCAGCAGCCTAGGGGGGGCATTTGGAAACACCATATATTTT. The genes are TRBV12-3 or TRBV12-4 and TRBJ1-3; D is perhaps TRBD1 (6 bases). This CDR3 comprises 15 residues. Trimming took off 6 bases at V and 3 bases at J, with 15 bases between the two ends.

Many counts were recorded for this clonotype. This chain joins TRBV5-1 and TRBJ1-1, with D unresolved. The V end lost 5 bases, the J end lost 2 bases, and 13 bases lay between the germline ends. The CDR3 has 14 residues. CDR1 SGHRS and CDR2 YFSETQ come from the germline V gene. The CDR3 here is CASRKSNPNTEAFF. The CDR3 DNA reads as TGCGCCAGCAGGAAATCGAACCCCAACACTGAAGCTTTCTTT.

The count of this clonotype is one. The CDR3 bases are TGTGCCAGCAGCCCGAGCGGGGGGGCGACCGGGGAGCTGTTTTTT. It specifies CASSPSGGATGELFF. The J gene is TRBJ2-2, the V gene TRBV6-4; 10 bases line up with TRBD2. After removal of 6 bases from V and 5 bases from J, the junction contained 6 bases not matched to a gene. The CDR3 is 15 residues long. Germline V lookup: CDR1 MRHNA, CDR2 SNTAGT.

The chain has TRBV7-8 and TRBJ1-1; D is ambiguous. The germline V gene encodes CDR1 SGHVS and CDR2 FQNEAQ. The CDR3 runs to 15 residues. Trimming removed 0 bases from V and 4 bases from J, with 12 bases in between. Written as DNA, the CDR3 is TGTGCCAGCAGCTTAGCGGGCGGGTTGAGCACTGAAGCTTTCTTT. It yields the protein CASSLAGGLSTEAFF.

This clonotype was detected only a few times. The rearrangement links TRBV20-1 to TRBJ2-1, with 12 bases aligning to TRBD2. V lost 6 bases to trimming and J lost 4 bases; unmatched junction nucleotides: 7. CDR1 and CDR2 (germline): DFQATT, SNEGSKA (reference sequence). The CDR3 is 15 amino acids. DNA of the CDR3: TGCAGTGCAAAATCCCTAGCGGGAGGGTACAATGAGCAGTTCTTC. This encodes CSAKSLAGGYNEQFF.

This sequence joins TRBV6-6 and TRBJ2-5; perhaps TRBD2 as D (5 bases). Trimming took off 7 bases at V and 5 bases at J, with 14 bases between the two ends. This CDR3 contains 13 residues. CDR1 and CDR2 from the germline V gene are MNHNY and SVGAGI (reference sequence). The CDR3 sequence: CASKRPGSETQYF. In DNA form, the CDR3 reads TGTGCCAGCAAACGGCCGGGGTCGGAGACCCAGTACTTC.

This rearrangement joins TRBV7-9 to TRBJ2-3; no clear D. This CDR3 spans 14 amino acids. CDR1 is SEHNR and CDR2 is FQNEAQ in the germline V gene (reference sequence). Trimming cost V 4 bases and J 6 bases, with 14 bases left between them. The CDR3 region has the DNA TGTGCCAGCAGCTCCAACTACGGAAGGGATACGCAGTATTTT. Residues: CASSSNYGRDTQYF.

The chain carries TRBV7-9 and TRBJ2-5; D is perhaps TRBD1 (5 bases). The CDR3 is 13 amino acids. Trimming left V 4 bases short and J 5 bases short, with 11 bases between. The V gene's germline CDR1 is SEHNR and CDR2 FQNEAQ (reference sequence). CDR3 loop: CASSYQGSETQYF. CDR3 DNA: TGTGCCAGCAGCTATCAGGGTTCTGAGACCCAGTACTTC.

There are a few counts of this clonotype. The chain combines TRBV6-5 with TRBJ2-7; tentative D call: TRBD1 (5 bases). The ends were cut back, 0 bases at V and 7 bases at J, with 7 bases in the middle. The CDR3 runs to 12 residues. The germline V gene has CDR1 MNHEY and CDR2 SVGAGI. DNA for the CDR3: TGTGCCAGCAGTTACTCAGGGGAAGAGCAGTACTTC. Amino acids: CASSYSGEEQYF.

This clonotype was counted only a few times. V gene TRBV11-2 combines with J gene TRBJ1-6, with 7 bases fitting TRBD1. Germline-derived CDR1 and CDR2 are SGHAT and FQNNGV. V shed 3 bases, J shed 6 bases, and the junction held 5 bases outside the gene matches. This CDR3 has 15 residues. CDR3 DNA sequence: TGTGCCAGCAGCTTCTCAGACAGGGCTAATTCACCCCTCCACTTT. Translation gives CASSFSDRANSPLHF. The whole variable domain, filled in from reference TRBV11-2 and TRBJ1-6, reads EAGVAQSPRYKIIEKRQSVAFWCNPISGHATLYWYQQILGQGPKLLIQFQNNGVVDDSQLPKDRFSAERLKGVDSTLKIQPAKLEDSAVYLCASSFSDRANSPLHFGNGTRLTVT.

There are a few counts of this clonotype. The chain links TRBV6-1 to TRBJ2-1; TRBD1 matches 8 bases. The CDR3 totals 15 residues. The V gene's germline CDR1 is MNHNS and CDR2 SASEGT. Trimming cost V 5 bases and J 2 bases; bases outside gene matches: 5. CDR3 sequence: CASSPGRGPYNEQFF. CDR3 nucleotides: TGTGCCAGCAGTCCGGGCAGGGGGCCCTACAATGAGCAGTTCTTC.

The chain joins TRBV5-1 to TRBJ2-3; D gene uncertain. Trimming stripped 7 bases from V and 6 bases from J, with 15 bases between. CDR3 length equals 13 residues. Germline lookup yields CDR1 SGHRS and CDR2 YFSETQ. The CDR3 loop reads CASGMGIGDTQYF. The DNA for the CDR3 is TGCGCCAGCGGTATGGGAATAGGCGATACGCAGTATTTT.

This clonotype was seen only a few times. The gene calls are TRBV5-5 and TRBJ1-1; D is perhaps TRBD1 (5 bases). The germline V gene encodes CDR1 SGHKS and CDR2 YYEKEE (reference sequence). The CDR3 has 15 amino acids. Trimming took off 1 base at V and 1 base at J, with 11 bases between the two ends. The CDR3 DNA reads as TGTGCCAGCAGCTTGTGGGGCTTCTCGAACACTGAAGCTTTCTTT. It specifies CASSLWGFSNTEAFF.